The source of this TCR beta chain is a study of type 1 and type 2 diabetes patients. Study-level background: Participants included type 1 and type 2 diabetes patients plus nondiabetic controls.

The PCR template was genomic DNA. A primer set of 30 forward and 13 reverse primers amplified the CDR3. TCRdb reprocessed the multiplex PCR reads via MiXCR and lists one record per CDR3 protein. The sample records 250,000 to 300,000 distinct CDR3 sequences, roughly 50% being singletons. V lost 6 bases and J lost 11, with 13 bases in between. The V gene's germline CDR1 is DFQATT and CDR2 SNEGSKA (reference sequence). This CDR3 spans 10 amino acids. The sequencing sample was made of peripheral blood mononuclear cells (PBMCs). This receptor was taken from a man aged 18 to 35 with type 2 diabetes. This sequence joins TRBV20-1 and TRBJ1-1, with D perhaps matching TRBD1 (5 bases). The CDR3 DNA sequence: TGCAGTGCGAACCGGGACTCGGCTTTCTTT. Protein sequence: CSANRDSAFF.